This T cell receptor (beta chain) is from a study of beta chain features in type 1 diabetes. Overall study findings and caveats: Shortening of TCRB CDR3s, moderate but significant, appeared in all four CD4+ subsets of Type 1 diabetes patients. The study notes PCR might favor shorter templates equally in patients and controls.

Comment on this clone: The target antigen is unknown.

Sequenced material consisted of expressed TCRB transcripts (all of the isolated RNA was reverse transcribed). The protocol was immunoSEQ multiplex PCR, while the TCRdb copy is restricted to in-frame clones and leaves out a portion. Among about 180,000 clones listed, 13% were seen once. This sequence was found in a woman younger than 35 in good health. Sequencing input: central memory CD4+ T cells from blood.

CDR3 region: CASRPLAGVSDTQYF. CDR3 bases: TGTGCCAGCAGACCTCTAGCGGGAGTGTCAGATACGCAGTATTTT. The chain combines TRBV6-5 with TRBJ2-3; 10 positions match TRBD2. CDR1 is MNHEY and CDR2 is SVGAGI in the germline V gene. The trim removed 6 bases at V and 4 bases at J, leaving 7 bases unmatched. This CDR3 is 15 amino acids long.